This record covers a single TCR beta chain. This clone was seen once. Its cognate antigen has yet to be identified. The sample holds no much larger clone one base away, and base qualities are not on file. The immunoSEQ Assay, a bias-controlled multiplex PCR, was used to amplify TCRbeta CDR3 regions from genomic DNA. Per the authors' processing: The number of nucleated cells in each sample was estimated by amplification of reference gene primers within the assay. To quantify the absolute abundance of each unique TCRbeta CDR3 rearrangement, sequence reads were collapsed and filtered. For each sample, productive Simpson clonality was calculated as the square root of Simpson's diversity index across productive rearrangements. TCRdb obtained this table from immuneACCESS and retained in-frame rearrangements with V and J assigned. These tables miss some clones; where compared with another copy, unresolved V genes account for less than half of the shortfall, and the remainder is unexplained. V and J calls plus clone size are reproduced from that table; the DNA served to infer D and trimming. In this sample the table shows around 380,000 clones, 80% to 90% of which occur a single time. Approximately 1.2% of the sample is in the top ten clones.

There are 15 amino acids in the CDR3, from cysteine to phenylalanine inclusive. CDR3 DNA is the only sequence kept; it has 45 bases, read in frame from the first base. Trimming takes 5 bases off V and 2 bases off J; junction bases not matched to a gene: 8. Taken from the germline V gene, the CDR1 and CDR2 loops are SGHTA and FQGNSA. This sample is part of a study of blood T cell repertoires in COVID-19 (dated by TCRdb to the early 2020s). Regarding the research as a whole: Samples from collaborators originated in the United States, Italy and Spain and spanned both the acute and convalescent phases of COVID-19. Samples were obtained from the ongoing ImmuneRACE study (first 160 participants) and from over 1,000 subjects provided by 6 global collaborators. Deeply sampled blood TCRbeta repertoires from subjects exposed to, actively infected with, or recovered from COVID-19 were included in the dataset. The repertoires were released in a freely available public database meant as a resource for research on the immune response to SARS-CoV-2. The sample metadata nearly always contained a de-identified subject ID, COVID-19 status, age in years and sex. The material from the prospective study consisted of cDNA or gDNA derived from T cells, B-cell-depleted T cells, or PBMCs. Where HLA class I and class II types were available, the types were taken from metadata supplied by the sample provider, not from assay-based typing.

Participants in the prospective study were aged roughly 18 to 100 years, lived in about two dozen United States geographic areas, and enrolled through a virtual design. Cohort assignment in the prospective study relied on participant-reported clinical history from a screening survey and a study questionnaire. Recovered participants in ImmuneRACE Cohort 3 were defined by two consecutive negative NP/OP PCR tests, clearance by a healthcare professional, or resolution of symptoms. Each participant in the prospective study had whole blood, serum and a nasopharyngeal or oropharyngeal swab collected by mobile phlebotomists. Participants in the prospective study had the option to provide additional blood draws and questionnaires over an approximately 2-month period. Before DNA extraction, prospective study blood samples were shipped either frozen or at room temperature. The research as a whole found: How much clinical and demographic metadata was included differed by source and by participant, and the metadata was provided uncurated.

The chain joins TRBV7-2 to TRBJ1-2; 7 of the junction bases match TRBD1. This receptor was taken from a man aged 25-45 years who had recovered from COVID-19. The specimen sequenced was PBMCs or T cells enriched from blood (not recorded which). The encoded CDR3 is CASSPPPGQNYGYTF. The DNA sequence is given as TGTGCCAGCAGCCCACCCCCGGGACAGAACTATGGCTACACCTTC.